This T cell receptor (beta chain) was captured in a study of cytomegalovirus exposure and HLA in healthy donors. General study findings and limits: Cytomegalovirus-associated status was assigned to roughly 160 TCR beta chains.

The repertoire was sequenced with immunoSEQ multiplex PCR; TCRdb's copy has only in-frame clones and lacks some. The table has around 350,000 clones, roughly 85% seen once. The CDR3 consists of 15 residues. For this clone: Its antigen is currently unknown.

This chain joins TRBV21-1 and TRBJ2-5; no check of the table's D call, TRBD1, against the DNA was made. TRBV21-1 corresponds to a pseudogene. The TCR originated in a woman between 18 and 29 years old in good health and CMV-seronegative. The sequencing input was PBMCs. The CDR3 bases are TGTGCCAGCAGCAAAGCAGGGCAGGGGTGCGAGACCCAGTACTTC. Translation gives CASSKAGQGCETQYF.